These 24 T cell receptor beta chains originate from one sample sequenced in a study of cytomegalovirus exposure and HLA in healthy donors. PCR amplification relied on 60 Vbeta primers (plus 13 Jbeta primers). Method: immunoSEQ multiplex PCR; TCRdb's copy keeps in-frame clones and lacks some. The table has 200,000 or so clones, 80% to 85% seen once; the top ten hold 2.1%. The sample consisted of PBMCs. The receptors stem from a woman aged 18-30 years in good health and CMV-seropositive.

The CDR3 loop reads CASSQGDLAGGSKNIQYF. In nucleotides, the CDR3 is TGTGCCAGCAGCCAAGGAGATTTAGCGGGGGGCAGCAAAAACATTCAGTACTTC. The V and J genes are TRBV4-2 and TRBJ2-4, with TRBD2 identical over 10 bases. Trimming cost V 1 base and J 3 bases; bases outside gene matches: 9. The CDR3 covers 18 residues. Germline values: CDR1 LGHNA, CDR2 YNFKEQ.

CDR3 sequence: CASSETGTSYEQYF. The CDR3 nucleotides are TGTGCCAGCAGCGAGACCGGGACTTCCTACGAGCAGTACTTC. The chain couples TRBV7-9 to TRBJ2-7; a possible D gene is TRBD2 (6 bases). Germline CDR1 is SEHNR and CDR2 is FQNEAQ (reference sequence). CDR3 length: 14 residues. The V end was cut by 5 bases, the J end by 1 base, with 12 bases between.

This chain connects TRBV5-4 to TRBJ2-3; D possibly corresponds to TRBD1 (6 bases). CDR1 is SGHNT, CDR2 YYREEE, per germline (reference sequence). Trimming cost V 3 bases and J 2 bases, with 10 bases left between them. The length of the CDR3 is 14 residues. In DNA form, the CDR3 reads TGTGCCAGCAGCTCGGGACAAAACACAGATACGCAGTATTTT. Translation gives CASSSGQNTDTQYF.

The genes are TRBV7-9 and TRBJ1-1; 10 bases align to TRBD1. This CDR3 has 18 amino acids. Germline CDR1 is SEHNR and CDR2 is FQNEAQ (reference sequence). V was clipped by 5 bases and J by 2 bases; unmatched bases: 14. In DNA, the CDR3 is TGTGCCAGCAGCGGTTACCGGGACAGGGGAATAGGAAACACTGAAGCTTTCTTT. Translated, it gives CASSGYRDRGIGNTEAFF.

CDR3 in amino acids: CASSPRGSGANVLTF. CDR3 nucleotides: TGTGCCAGCAGCCCCCGAGGCTCTGGGGCCAACGTCCTGACTTTC. The chain carries TRBV28 and TRBJ2-6; no clear D gene. Germline-derived CDR1 and CDR2 are MDHEN and SYDVKM. V lost 6 bases and J lost 0, with 9 bases in between. The CDR3 sequence is 15 residues long.

The DNA for the CDR3 is TGTGCCAGCAGCGAGGGGAACAGGGGGGGTCGGGAGCAGTACTTC. It codes for CASSEGNRGGREQYF. V gene TRBV6-5 combines with J gene TRBJ2-7; weak D call: TRBD1 (8 bases). Germline V gene lookup returns CDR1 MNHEY and CDR2 SVGAGI. The CDR3 has 15 amino acids. V lost 6 bases, J lost 7 bases, and 22 bases lay in between.

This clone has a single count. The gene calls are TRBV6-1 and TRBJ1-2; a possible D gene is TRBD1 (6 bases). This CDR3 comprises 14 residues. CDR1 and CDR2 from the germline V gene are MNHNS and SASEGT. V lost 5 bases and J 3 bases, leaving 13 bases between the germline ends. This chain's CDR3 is CASSRQVRDYGYTF. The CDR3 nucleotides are TGTGCCAGCAGTCGACAGGTGCGGGACTATGGCTACACCTTC.

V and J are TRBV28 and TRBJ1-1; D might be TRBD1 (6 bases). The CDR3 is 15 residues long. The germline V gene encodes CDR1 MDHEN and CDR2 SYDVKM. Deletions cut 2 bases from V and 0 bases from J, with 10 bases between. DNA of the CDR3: TGTGCCAGCAGTTTAGGACAGACCATGAACACTGAAGCTTTCTTT. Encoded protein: CASSLGQTMNTEAFF.

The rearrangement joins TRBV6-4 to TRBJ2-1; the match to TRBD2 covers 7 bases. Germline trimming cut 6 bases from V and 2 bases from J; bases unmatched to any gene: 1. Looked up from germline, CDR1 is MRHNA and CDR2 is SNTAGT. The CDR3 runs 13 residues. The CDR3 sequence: CASSRGAYNEQFF. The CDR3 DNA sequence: TGTGCCAGCAGCCGGGGGGCCTACAATGAGCAGTTCTTC.

CDR3 protein: CASSPPDRVYEQYV. As DNA, the CDR3 is TGTGCCAGCAGCCCGCCGGACAGGGTTTACGAGCAGTACGTC. V gene TRBV11-3 combines with J gene TRBJ2-7, with 8 bases lining up with TRBD1. Looked up from germline, CDR1 is SGHNT and CDR2 is YENEEA. V was clipped by 5 bases and J by 4 bases; unmatched bases: 7. This CDR3 has 14 residues.

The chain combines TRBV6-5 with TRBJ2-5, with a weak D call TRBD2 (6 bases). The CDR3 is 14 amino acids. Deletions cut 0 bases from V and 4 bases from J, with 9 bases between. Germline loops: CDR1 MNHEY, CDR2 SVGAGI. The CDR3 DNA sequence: TGTGCCAGCAGTTACTCGCGCGGGGTAGAGACCCAGTACTTC. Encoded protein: CASSYSRGVETQYF.

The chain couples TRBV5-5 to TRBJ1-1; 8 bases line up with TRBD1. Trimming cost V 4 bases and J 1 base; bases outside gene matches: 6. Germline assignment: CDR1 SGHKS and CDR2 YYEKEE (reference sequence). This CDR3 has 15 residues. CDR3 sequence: CASSPRGQANTEAFF. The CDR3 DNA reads TGTGCCAGCAGCCCGAGGGGACAGGCGAACACTGAAGCTTTCTTT.

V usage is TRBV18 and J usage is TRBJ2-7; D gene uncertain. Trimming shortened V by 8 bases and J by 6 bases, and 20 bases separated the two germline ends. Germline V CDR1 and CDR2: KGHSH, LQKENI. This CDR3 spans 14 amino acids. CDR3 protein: CASPKELFPIEQYV. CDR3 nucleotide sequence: TGTGCCAGCCCTAAGGAGCTATTTCCCATCGAGCAGTACGTC.

The CDR3 sequence is CASSTRGAETQYF. CDR3 nucleotide sequence: TGTGCCAGTAGTACACGGGGGGCAGAGACCCAGTACTTC. The rearrangement links TRBV19 to TRBJ2-5; D is possibly TRBD2 (7 bases). The CDR3 length is 13 residues. Trimming took off 4 bases at V and 4 bases at J, with 10 bases between the two ends. CDR1 is LNHDA and CDR2 is SQIVND in the germline V gene (reference sequence).

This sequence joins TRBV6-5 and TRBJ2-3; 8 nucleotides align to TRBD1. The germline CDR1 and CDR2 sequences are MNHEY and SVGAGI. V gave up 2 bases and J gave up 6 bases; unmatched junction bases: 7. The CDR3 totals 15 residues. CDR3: CASSYDGQGVDTQYF. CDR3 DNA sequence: TGTGCCAGCAGTTACGACGGACAGGGTGTGGATACGCAGTATTTT.

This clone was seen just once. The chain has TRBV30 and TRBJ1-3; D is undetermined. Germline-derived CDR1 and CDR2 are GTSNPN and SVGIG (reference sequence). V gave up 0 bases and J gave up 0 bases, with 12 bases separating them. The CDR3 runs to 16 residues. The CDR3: CAWSVLGGGSGNTIYF. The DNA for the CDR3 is TGTGCCTGGAGTGTACTTGGCGGCGGCTCTGGAAACACCATATATTTT. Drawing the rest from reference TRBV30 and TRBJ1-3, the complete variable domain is SQTIHQWPATLVQPVGSPLSLECTVEGTSNPNLYWYRQAAGRGLQLLFYSVGIGQISSEVPQNLSASRPQDRQFILSSKKLLLSDSGFYLCAWSVLGGGSGNTIYFGEGSWLTVV.

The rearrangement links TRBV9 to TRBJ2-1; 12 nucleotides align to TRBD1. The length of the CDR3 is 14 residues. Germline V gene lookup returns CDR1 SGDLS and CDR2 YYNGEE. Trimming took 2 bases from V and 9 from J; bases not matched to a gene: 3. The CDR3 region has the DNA TGTGCCAGCAGCGTCGGGACAGGGGGCATTGAGCAGTTCTTC. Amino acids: CASSVGTGGIEQFF.

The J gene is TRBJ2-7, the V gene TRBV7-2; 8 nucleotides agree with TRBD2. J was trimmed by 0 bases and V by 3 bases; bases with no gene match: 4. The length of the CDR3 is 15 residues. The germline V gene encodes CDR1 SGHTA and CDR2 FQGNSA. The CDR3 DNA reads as TGTGCCAGCAGCTTCCACGGGGGGGCCTCCTACGAGCAGTACTTC. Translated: CASSFHGGASYEQYF.

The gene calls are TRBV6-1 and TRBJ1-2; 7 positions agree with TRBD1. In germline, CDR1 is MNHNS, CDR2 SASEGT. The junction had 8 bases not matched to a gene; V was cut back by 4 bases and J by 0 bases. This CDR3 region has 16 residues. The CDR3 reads CASSAHRTGANYGYTF. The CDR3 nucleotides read TGTGCCAGCAGTGCGCATAGGACAGGCGCTAACTATGGCTACACCTTC.

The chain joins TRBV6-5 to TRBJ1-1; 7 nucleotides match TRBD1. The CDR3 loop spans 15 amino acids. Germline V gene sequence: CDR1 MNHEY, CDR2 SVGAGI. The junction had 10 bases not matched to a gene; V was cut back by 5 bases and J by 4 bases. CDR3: CASSNNRGGGTEAFF. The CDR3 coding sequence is TGTGCCAGCAGTAACAACAGGGGAGGTGGCACTGAAGCTTTCTTT.

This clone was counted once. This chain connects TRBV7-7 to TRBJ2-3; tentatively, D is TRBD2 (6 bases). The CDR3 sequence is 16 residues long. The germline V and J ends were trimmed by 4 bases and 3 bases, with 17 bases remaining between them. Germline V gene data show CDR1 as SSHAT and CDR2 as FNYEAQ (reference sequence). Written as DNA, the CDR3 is TGTGCCAGCAGCTCGACCTTCACCGGGGGTACAGATACGCAGTATTTT. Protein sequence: CASSSTFTGGTDTQYF.

In DNA, the CDR3 is TGTGCCAGCAGTCGAGAGGTTGGCAATCAGCCCCAGCATTTT. This encodes CASSREVGNQPQHF. This sequence joins TRBV2 and TRBJ1-5; D is unresolved. Germline V lookup: CDR1 SNHLY, CDR2 FYNNEI. This CDR3 region has 14 residues. The V and J ends lost 5 bases and 2 bases respectively, with 10 bases between them. Based on the CDR3 plus reference TRBV2 and TRBJ1-5, the full variable domain is EPEVTQTPSHQVTQMGQEVILRCVPISNHLYFYWYRQILGQKVEFLVSFYNNEISEKSEIFDDQFSVERPDGSNFTLKIRSTKLEDSAMYFCASSREVGNQPQHFGDGTRLSIL.

CDR3 sequence (DNA): TGTGCCAGCAGACGTGGCGGAGTCGAGAATCAGCCCCAGCATTTT. Translation gives CASRRGGVENQPQHF. This chain connects TRBV27 to TRBJ1-5; D unclear. The CDR3 is 15 amino acids. Trimming shortened V by 6 bases and J by 4 bases, and 16 bases separated the two germline ends. Germline CDR1 is MNHEY and CDR2 is SMNVEV (reference sequence).

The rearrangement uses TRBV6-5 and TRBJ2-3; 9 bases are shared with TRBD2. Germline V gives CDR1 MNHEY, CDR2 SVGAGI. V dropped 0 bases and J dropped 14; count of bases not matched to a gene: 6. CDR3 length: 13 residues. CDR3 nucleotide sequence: TGTGCCAGCAGTTACTCGGGGCGGGGGGGACGGTATTTT. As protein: CASSYSGRGGRYF.